Below, 26 T cell receptor beta chains from the same sample are listed, as sequenced in a study of T cell responses to AZD1222 COVID-19 vaccine. Produced via immunoSEQ multiplex PCR; TCRdb's table is partial and in-frame only. The sample carries tens of thousands of clones, roughly 89% recorded once. The specimen was peripheral blood, collected 28 days after the second AZD1222 dose. The receptors shown here come from an adult who received the AZD1222 COVID-19 vaccine.

Only a few counts were recorded for this clone. The chain carries TRBV18 and TRBJ2-7, with TRBD1 as a possible D gene (7 bases). This CDR3 has 15 residues. V was shortened by 0 bases and J by 4 bases, with 13 bases between the two germline ends. Germline loops: CDR1 KGHSH, CDR2 LQKENI. The CDR3 DNA reads TGTGCCAGCTCACCACCCGCGGGACAGAGGTACGAGCAGTACTTC. Residues: CASSPPAGQRYEQYF.

J is TRBJ1-1 and V is TRBV6-1; D remains unclear. The CDR3 covers 15 residues. Looked up from germline, CDR1 is MNHNS and CDR2 is SASEGT. V lost 1 base and J 0 bases, leaving 9 bases between the germline ends. CDR3 coding DNA: TGTGCCAGCAGTGAAGGGGCCAGTTTGAACACTGAAGCTTTCTTT. It is translated as CASSEGASLNTEAFF.

The rearrangement uses TRBV6-2 or TRBV6-3 and TRBJ1-1; the D gene is possibly TRBD1 (6 bases). The V gene's germline CDR1 is MNHEY and CDR2 SVGEGT. The CDR3 spans 14 residues. V lost 2 bases, J lost 3 bases, and 10 bases lay in between. The CDR3 is CASSYQGWYTEAFF. CDR3 sequence (DNA): TGTGCCAGCAGTTACCAGGGGTGGTACACTGAAGCTTTCTTT.

The chain joins TRBV3-1 (or the pseudogene TRBV3-2) to TRBJ2-7; no reliable D call. This CDR3 spans 12 amino acids. V was trimmed by 5 bases and J by 4 bases, leaving 9 bases between them. Germline V gene lookup returns CDR1 LGHDT and CDR2 YNNKEL (reference sequence). Here the CDR3 reads CASSSLGYEQYF. The DNA for the CDR3 is TGTGCCAGCAGCTCCCTGGGTTACGAGCAGTACTTC.

This clone has a handful of counts. The rearrangement links TRBV27 to TRBJ1-1, with D perhaps matching TRBD1 (5 bases). V shed 6 bases and J shed 6 bases, with 14 bases lying between them. CDR3 length equals 13 residues. The germline gives CDR1 MNHEY, CDR2 SMNVEV (reference sequence). DNA of the CDR3: TGTGCCAGCAGGGGACGGCCGGATTCTGAAGCTTTCTTT. It translates to CASRGRPDSEAFF.

The V and J genes are TRBV30 and TRBJ2-2, with D unclear. The CDR3 extends over 13 amino acids. Looked up from germline, CDR1 is GTSNPN and CDR2 is SVGIG (reference sequence). Trimming took off 0 bases at V and 3 bases at J, with 5 bases between the two ends. The CDR3 DNA reads TGTGCCTGGAGTGTATCGGACACCGGGGAGCTGTTTTTT. Translating gives CAWSVSDTGELFF.

This clone was counted once. The rearrangement uses TRBV9 and TRBJ2-2, with no clear D. This CDR3 is built from 14 residues. Trimming took 0 bases from V and 6 from J, leaving 9 bases between them. Germline assignment: CDR1 SGDLS and CDR2 YYNGEE. CDR3: CASSVVDMAGELFF. DNA for the CDR3: TGTGCCAGCAGCGTAGTCGACATGGCCGGGGAGCTGTTTTTT.

The gene calls are TRBV7-2 and TRBJ2-1; 9 bases fit TRBD1. The CDR3 totals 15 residues. J lost 8 bases, V lost 0 bases, and 5 bases had no gene match. Germline V gene data show CDR1 as SGHTA and CDR2 as FQGNSA. The CDR3 is CASSLAGDRDHEQFF. The CDR3 DNA is TGTGCCAGCAGCTTAGCGGGGGACAGGGACCATGAGCAGTTCTTC.

V usage is TRBV6-2 or TRBV6-3 and J usage is TRBJ2-6; 8 bases align to TRBD2. Germline CDR1 MNHEY, CDR2 SVGEGT. This CDR3 is built from 15 residues. V lost 4 bases, J lost 2 bases, and 1 base stayed unmatched. In nucleotides, the CDR3 is TGTGCCAGCAGTTCACTAGCGGCTGGGGCCAACGTCCTGACTTTC. Its translation: CASSSLAAGANVLTF.

The chain uses TRBV5-4 and TRBJ2-7, with 9 bases matching TRBD1. Germline lookup yields CDR1 SGHNT and CDR2 YYREEE (reference sequence). With 4 bases clipped from V and 1 base from J, the junction kept 9 bases outside the gene matches. CDR3 length: 16 residues. The CDR3 spells CASSRESDRGSYEQYF. Written as DNA, the CDR3 is TGTGCCAGCAGCCGCGAGTCGGACAGGGGATCCTACGAGCAGTACTTC.

The chain couples TRBV14 to TRBJ2-7, with 7 nucleotides matching TRBD1. Germline CDR1 reads SGHDN; CDR2 reads FVKESK. This CDR3 contains 14 residues. V lost 5 bases and J lost 5; bases outside the gene matches: 9. CDR3 coding DNA: TGTGCCAGCAGCAAGGGGACAGCCATCAACGAGCAGTACTTC. This gives the protein CASSKGTAINEQYF.

The chain is built from TRBV11-1 and TRBJ2-5; 10 bases are a match to TRBD2. Germline V gene lookup returns CDR1 SGHAT and CDR2 FQDESV (reference sequence). The CDR3 contains 16 residues. The trim removed 5 bases at V and 3 bases at J, leaving 9 bases unmatched. The DNA of the CDR3 is TGTGCCAGCAGCCCAGGGGGCCTAGCGGGGGAAGAGACCCAGTACTTC. As protein: CASSPGGLAGEETQYF.

V gene TRBV28 combines with J gene TRBJ1-5, with D perhaps TRBD1 (5 bases). Germline CDR1 reads MDHEN; CDR2 reads SYDVKM. V was cut by 5 bases and J by 6 bases, with 17 bases left in between. The CDR3 is made up of 15 amino acids. The CDR3 bases are TGTGCCAGCAGTACCCCCGGGGGGGGTCGTCAGCCCCAGCATTTT. Amino acid sequence: CASSTPGGGRQPQHF. The variable domain in full, completed from reference TRBV28 and TRBJ1-5, reads DVKVTQSSRYLVKRTGEKVFLECVQDMDHENMFWYRQDPGLGLRLIYFSYDVKMKEKGDIPEGYSVSREKKERFSLILESASTNQTSMYLCASSTPGGGRQPQHFGDGTRLSIL.

The chain employs TRBV7-9 and TRBJ2-6; maybe TRBD2 (6 bases). Per germline, CDR1 SEHNR and CDR2 FQNEAQ (reference sequence). The V gene lost 4 bases and the J gene lost 0 bases, with 13 bases spanning the gap. The CDR3 has 17 amino acids. The CDR3 sequence is CASSSGGGSSGANVLTF. The CDR3 DNA is TGTGCCAGCAGCTCCGGTGGGGGGAGCTCTGGGGCCAACGTCCTGACTTTC.

This rearrangement joins TRBV6-5 to TRBJ1-6; D is perhaps TRBD1 (5 bases). The CDR3 contains 15 residues. Trimming cost V 0 bases and J 10 bases, with 13 bases left between them. The germline gives CDR1 MNHEY, CDR2 SVGAGI. The CDR3 spells CASSYSRGDSSPLHF. The CDR3 region has the DNA TGTGCCAGCAGTTACTCGAGAGGGGACTCCTCACCCCTCCACTTT.

The chain joins TRBV2 to TRBJ1-2, with D unclear. The CDR3 consists of 13 residues. CDR1 SNHLY and CDR2 FYNNEI come from the germline V gene. V lost 3 bases and J 0 bases, leaving 5 bases between the germline ends. The CDR3 loop reads CASSDGTNYGYTF. The CDR3 bases are TGTGCCAGCAGTGACGGGACTAACTATGGCTACACCTTC. Complete variable domain (other parts from reference TRBV2 and TRBJ1-2): EPEVTQTPSHQVTQMGQEVILRCVPISNHLYFYWYRQILGQKVEFLVSFYNNEISEKSEIFDDQFSVERPDGSNFTLKIRSTKLEDSAMYFCASSDGTNYGYTFGSGTRLTVV.

This rearrangement joins TRBV14 to TRBJ1-2, with unresolved D. Trimming left V 4 bases short and J 4 bases short, with 7 bases between. This CDR3 is built from 12 residues. The germline V gene has CDR1 SGHDN and CDR2 FVKESK. The CDR3: CASSPAAYGYTF. The DNA for the CDR3 is TGTGCCAGCAGCCCCGCCGCCTATGGCTACACCTTC.

The chain joins TRBV6-5 to TRBJ1-2; possible D gene TRBD1, 6 bases. The CDR3 has 16 amino acids. Germline V CDR1 and CDR2: MNHEY, SVGAGI. Between the trimmed V and J ends, which lost 0 bases and 0 bases, there was a span of 11 bases. CDR3 coding DNA: TGTGCCAGCAGTTACTCCAGGGGCGTTTCTAACTATGGCTACACCTTC. Its protein product is CASSYSRGVSNYGYTF.

The chain couples TRBV7-2 to TRBJ1-4; 10 bases are a match to TRBD1. The junction had 8 bases not matched to a gene; V was cut back by 5 bases and J by 8 bases. This CDR3 is built from 15 residues. Per the germline V gene, CDR1 is SGHTA and CDR2 is FQGNSA. CDR3 in DNA: TGTGCCAGCAGCCCTCGACAGGGGGCAAAGGAAAAACTGTTTTTT. Amino acid sequence: CASSPRQGAKEKLFF.

The chain joins TRBV6-5 to TRBJ1-2; no definite D call. Trimming stripped 6 bases from V and 7 bases from J, with 15 bases between. Germline loops: CDR1 MNHEY, CDR2 SVGAGI. CDR3 length equals 13 residues. The CDR3 reads CASSNVPEFGYTF. The CDR3 coding sequence is TGTGCCAGCAGCAACGTTCCCGAATTTGGCTACACCTTC.

The gene calls are TRBV9 and TRBJ1-6; tentatively, D is TRBD1 (6 bases). V dropped 4 bases and J dropped 7 bases, with 15 bases sitting between them. CDR3 length: 15 amino acids. Looked up from germline, CDR1 is SGDLS and CDR2 is YYNGEE. The CDR3 is CASSRETGYNSPLHF. The DNA of the CDR3 is TGTGCCAGCAGCAGGGAAACAGGGTACAATTCACCCCTCCACTTT.

J is TRBJ2-5 and V is TRBV5-5; maybe TRBD1 (5 bases). The CDR3 loop spans 13 amino acids. V lost 2 bases and J lost 2, with 7 bases in between. In germline, CDR1 is SGHKS, CDR2 YYEKEE (reference sequence). CDR3 DNA: TGTGCCAGCAGCTTTACAGGACAAGAGACCCAGTACTTC. Encoded protein: CASSFTGQETQYF.

V gene TRBV15 combines with J gene TRBJ2-1; 10 bases map to TRBD2. J lost 8 bases, V lost 8 bases, and 12 bases had no gene match. Germline values: CDR1 LNHNV, CDR2 YYDKDF (reference sequence). The CDR3 contains 15 residues. The CDR3 sequence is CATQNIAGGWDEQFF. CDR3 DNA: TGTGCCACCCAAAATATAGCGGGGGGTTGGGATGAGCAGTTCTTC.

This chain links TRBV7-9 with TRBJ1-2, with 8 bases identical to TRBD1. The CDR3 spans 15 residues. J lost 3 bases, V lost 5 bases, and 8 bases had no gene match. Germline V gene data show CDR1 as SEHNR and CDR2 as FQNEAQ (reference sequence). In nucleotides, the CDR3 is TGTGCCAGCAGCGTCGGACAGGGAATCCACTATGGCTACACCTTC. Protein product: CASSVGQGIHYGYTF.

This clone showed up just a few times. The rearrangement uses TRBV7-9 and TRBJ2-7, with 8 bases aligning to TRBD1. The CDR3 is 14 amino acids. V dropped 5 bases and J dropped 0; count of bases not matched to a gene: 3. From germline, CDR1 is SEHNR and CDR2 FQNEAQ (reference sequence). CDR3 coding DNA: TGTGCCAGCAGCAAGACAGGGGTCTCCTACGAGCAGTACTTC. Translation gives CASSKTGVSYEQYF.

The V call is TRBV10-1, the J call TRBJ1-1; a possible D gene is TRBD1 (5 bases). V was cut by 8 bases and J by 2 bases, with 12 bases left in between. This CDR3 is 13 amino acids long. Germline CDR1 WNHNN, CDR2 SYGVQD (reference sequence). In nucleotides, the CDR3 is TGCGCCAGCGTGGATAGGGACAACACTGAAGCTTTCTTT. Translating gives CASVDRDNTEAFF.